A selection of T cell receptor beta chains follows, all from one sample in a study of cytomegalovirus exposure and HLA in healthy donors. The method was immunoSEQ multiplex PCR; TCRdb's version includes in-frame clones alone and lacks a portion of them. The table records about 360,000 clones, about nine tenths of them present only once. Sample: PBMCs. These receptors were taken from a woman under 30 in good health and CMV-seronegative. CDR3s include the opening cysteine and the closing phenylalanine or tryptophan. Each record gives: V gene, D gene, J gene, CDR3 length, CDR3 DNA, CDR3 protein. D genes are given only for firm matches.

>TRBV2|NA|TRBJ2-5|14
TGTGCCAGCAGTCTGGGACTGGGAGAAGAGACCCAGTACTTC
CASSLGLGEETQYF
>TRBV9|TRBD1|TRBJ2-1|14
TGTGCCAGCAGCCAAGGACAGGGAGGCAATGAGCAGTTCTTC
CASSQGQGGNEQFF
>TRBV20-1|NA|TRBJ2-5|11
TGCAGTGCTAAGTCCGGTGGGACCCAGTACTTC
CSAKSGGTQYF
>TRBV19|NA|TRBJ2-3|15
TGTGCCAGTAGTATAGCGCAGGTTAGCACAGATACGCAGTATTTT
CASSIAQVSTDTQYF
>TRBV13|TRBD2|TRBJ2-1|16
TGTGCCAGCAGCTTACGGGGTAGCGGGGGGTCTCGGGAGCAGTTCTTC
CASSLRGSGGSREQFF
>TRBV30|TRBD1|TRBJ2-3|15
TGTGCCTGGAGTCACGGGACAGGGCGCACAGATACGCAGTATTTT
CAWSHGTGRTDTQYF
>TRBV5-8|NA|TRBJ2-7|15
TGTGCCAGCAGCGAAGCTTATGCGTCCTCCTACGAGCAGTACTTC
CASSEAYASSYEQYF
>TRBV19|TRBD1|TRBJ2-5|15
TGTGCCAGTAGTATCGGGACAGGACTACAAGAGACCCAGTACTTC
CASSIGTGLQETQYF
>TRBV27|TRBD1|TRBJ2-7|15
TGTGCCAGCAGTTTAACAGGACAGGGGAGGTACGAGCAGTACTTC
CASSLTGQGRYEQYF
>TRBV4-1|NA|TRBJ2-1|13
TGCGCCAGCAGCCGGGTTCAGGGGACTGAGCAGTTCTTC
CASSRVQGTEQFF
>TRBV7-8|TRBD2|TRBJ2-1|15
TGTGCCAGCAGCTTCGGTACACGGGGGGGCCTTGAGCAGTTCTTC
CASSFGTRGGLEQFF
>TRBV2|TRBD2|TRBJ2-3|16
TGTGCCAGCAGGGAACGACTAGCGGGAGGTACAGATACGCAGTATTTT
CASRERLAGGTDTQYF
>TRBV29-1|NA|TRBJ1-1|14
TGCAGCGTTGTCGTCCGGGGTTTGAACACTGAAGCTTTCTTT
CSVVVRGLNTEAFF